A single sample is the source of the 32 T cell receptor beta chains below, sequenced in a study of T cells in Graves' hyperthyroidism and ophthalmopathy. TCR beta CDR3 regions were amplified from RNA. HTBI primers drove first-round RT-PCR of the TCR CDR3. TCRdb re-called the multiplex PCR reads with MiXCR, one entry per CDR3 protein. The sample lists hundreds of thousands of distinct CDR3 sequences, 46% occurring once. Sequenced: peripheral blood or thyroid tissue (not recorded which). All receptors come from a young woman with Graves' hyperthyroidism.

This clonotype was seen at least ten times. The chain employs TRBV7-8 and TRBJ2-7, with TRBD2 identical over 8 bases. Germline trimming cut 1 base from V and 4 bases from J; bases unmatched to any gene: 9. The CDR3 has 16 residues. Per the germline V gene, CDR1 is SGHVS and CDR2 is FQNEAQ. The CDR3 spells CASSLGVSGTGYEQYF. Written as DNA, the CDR3 is TGTGCCAGCAGCTTAGGGGTTAGCGGGACTGGGTACGAGCAGTACTTC.

This chain links TRBV10-3 with TRBJ2-5; TRBD1 or TRBD2 may be the D gene (5 bases each). The CDR3 is made up of 16 amino acids. Per the germline V gene, CDR1 is ENHRY and CDR2 is SYGVKD. V was clipped by 0 bases and J by 1 base, with 12 bases between them. DNA of the CDR3: TGTGCCATCAGTGAGTCCCCGGGGCTACCCCAAGAGACCCAGTACTTC. Encoded protein: CAISESPGLPQETQYF.

The V and J genes are TRBV19 and TRBJ1-5; D gene ambiguous. The V and J ends lost 1 base and 0 bases respectively, with 10 bases between them. The CDR3 is made up of 16 amino acids. Germline loops: CDR1 LNHDA, CDR2 SQIVND (reference sequence). The chain's CDR3 is CASSIGYGNSNQPQHF. The CDR3 coding sequence is TGTGCCAGTAGTATAGGATACGGAAATAGCAATCAGCCCCAGCATTTT. Variable domain in full (rest from reference TRBV19 and TRBJ1-5): DGGITQSPKYLFRKEGQNVTLSCEQNLNHDAMYWYRQDPGQGLRLIYYSQIVNDFQKGDIAEGYSVSREKKESFPLTVTSAQKNPTAFYLCASSIGYGNSNQPQHFGDGTRLSIL.

The rearrangement uses TRBV25-1 and TRBJ1-2; no reliable D call. V was trimmed by 1 base and J by 3 bases, leaving 12 bases between them. Germline V gives CDR1 MGHDK, CDR2 SYGVNS. The CDR3 totals 15 residues. For the CDR3, the DNA is TGTGCCAGCAGTGAATTGGGGTCAGGCGACTATGGCTACACCTTC. It yields the protein CASSELGSGDYGYTF.

The V gene is TRBV7-2, the J gene TRBJ1-5, with D uncertain. Trimming pared 0 bases from V and 8 bases from J, leaving 5 bases between. This CDR3 region has 12 residues. CDR1 is SGHTA and CDR2 is FQGNSA in the germline V gene. For the CDR3, the DNA is TGTGCCAGCAGCTTAGCCGCTGAGCCCCAGCATTTT. It codes for CASSLAAEPQHF. The whole variable domain, remainder taken from reference TRBV7-2 and TRBJ1-5, is GAGVSQSPSNKVTEKGKDVELRCDPISGHTALYWYRQSLGQGLEFLIYFQGNSAPDKSGLPSDRFSAERTGGSVSTLTIQRTQQEDSAVYLCASSLAAEPQHFGDGTRLSIL.

As concerns this clonotype: Since no conserved phenylalanine or tryptophan closes the CDR3, a read error is the likely cause. The limits of the CDR3 on the DNA are not certain, so only TCRdb's listed CDR3 is given. The chain uses TRBV29-1 and TRBJ1-3; the table's D gene call, TRBD1, was not cross checked with the DNA. The CDR3 sequence runs 8 residues, both termini included. In germline, CDR1 is SQVTM, CDR2 ANQGSEA. The CDR3 here is CSGRPTET.

This clonotype was seen only a few times. The V gene is TRBV9, the J gene TRBJ2-7; D is possibly TRBD2 (5 bases). There are 14 residues in the CDR3. The V end was cut by 4 bases, the J end by 3 bases, with 14 bases between. CDR1 is SGDLS and CDR2 is YYNGEE in the germline V gene. DNA of the CDR3: TGTGCCAGCAGCCGTCTTAGCGAGTACTACGAGCAGTACTTC. Translating it yields CASSRLSEYYEQYF.

CDR3 bases: TGTGCCAGCAGGCCCCCGGGGGCAGAGAACTATGGCTACACCTTC. It specifies CASRPPGAENYGYTF. The chain is built from TRBV6-1 and TRBJ1-2, with D perhaps matching TRBD1 (6 bases). From germline, CDR1 is MNHNS and CDR2 SASEGT. The CDR3 sequence is 15 residues long. V shed 6 bases and J shed 2 bases, with 16 bases lying between them.

There are many counts of this clonotype. The gene calls are TRBV2 and TRBJ2-6; D not resolved. V was cut by 7 bases and J by 0 bases, with 7 bases left in between. Germline-derived CDR1 and CDR2 are SNHLY and FYNNEI. The CDR3 totals 14 residues. CDR3 protein: CASKEYSGANVLTF. The CDR3 DNA follows: TGTGCCAGCAAGGAATACTCTGGGGCCAACGTCCTGACTTTC. Supplemented by reference TRBV2 and TRBJ2-6, the full variable domain reads EPEVTQTPSHQVTQMGQEVILRCVPISNHLYFYWYRQILGQKVEFLVSFYNNEISEKSEIFDDQFSVERPDGSNFTLKIRSTKLEDSAMYFCASKEYSGANVLTFGAGSRLTVL.

This clonotype has a count of ten or more. V and J are TRBV12-3 or TRBV12-4 and TRBJ1-1; D is ambiguous. CDR3 length equals 11 residues. V shed 5 bases and J shed 8 bases, with 9 bases lying between them. The CDR3 DNA follows: TGTGCCAGCAGTCAGACCCACGAAGCTTTCTTT. This codes for CASSQTHEAFF.

Remarks on this clonotype: A single base separates this from a much larger clone, so it may be a read error. J is TRBJ1-5 and V is TRBV24-1; D is perhaps TRBD1 (5 bases). V lost 6 bases, J lost 2 bases, and 10 bases lay in between. In germline, CDR1 is KGHDR, CDR2 SFDVKD. The CDR3 has 14 amino acids. CDR3 DNA sequence: TGTGCCACCAGTTACTCGGGGGGCAATCAGCCCCAGCATTTT. This sequence encodes CATSYSGGNQPQHF.

CDR3 sequence reads: CASSSPGLLGRMNTEAFF. The CDR3 coding sequence is TGTGCCAGCAGCTCTCCAGGCCTTCTCGGACGGATGAACACTGAAGCTTTCTTT. The V call is TRBV7-8, the J call TRBJ1-1, with D unresolved. Looked up from germline, CDR1 is SGHVS and CDR2 is FQNEAQ. The V end was cut by 4 bases, the J end by 0 bases, with 21 bases between. The CDR3 sequence is 18 residues long. Supplemented by reference TRBV7-8 and TRBJ1-1, the full variable domain reads GAGVSQSPRYKVAKRGQDVALRCDPISGHVSLFWYQQALGQGPEFLTYFQNEAQLDKSGLPSDRFFAERPEGSVSTLKIQRTQQEDSAVYLCASSSPGLLGRMNTEAFFGQGTRLTVV.

This chain uses TRBV20-1 with TRBJ1-2, with 7 bases that match TRBD1. From germline, CDR1 is DFQATT and CDR2 SNEGSKA (reference sequence). The CDR3 totals 12 residues. J gave up 8 bases and V 6 bases, and 9 bases lay outside the gene matches. The CDR3 loop reads CSAIEGAVGYTF. CDR3 coding DNA: TGCAGTGCAATCGAGGGGGCGGTAGGCTACACCTTC.

A word on this clonotype: The junction and the germline gene differ at one end; a read error may be behind it. This chain uses TRBV7-9 with TRBJ1-1; 7 bases map to TRBD1. There are 13 residues in the CDR3. Germline V lookup: CDR1 SEHNR, CDR2 FQNEAQ (reference sequence). This CDR3 reads CASSPKTGTEAFF. The CDR3 nucleotides are TGCGCCAGCAGCCCTAAGACAGGGACTGAAGCTTTCTTT.

Comments on this clonotype: This CDR3 fails to terminate in the conserved phenylalanine or tryptophan, so it likely reflects a read error. The limits of the CDR3 on the DNA are not certain, so only TCRdb's listed CDR3 is given. J is TRBJ2-7 and V is TRBV14; TRBD2 was called by the table and not checked on the DNA. Germline CDR1 SGHDN, CDR2 FVKESK. With termini counted, the CDR3 has 9 amino acids. This CDR3 is CASSQEPAG.

The rearrangement links TRBV25-1 to TRBJ2-5; no firm D call. V was trimmed by 8 bases and J by 5 bases, leaving 12 bases between them. The length of the CDR3 is 12 residues. From germline, CDR1 is MGHDK and CDR2 SYGVNS. Here the CDR3 reads CASVGNVETQYF. The CDR3 nucleotides read TGTGCCAGCGTGGGAAACGTGGAGACCCAGTACTTC.

V is TRBV15 and J is TRBJ2-7, with TRBD2 identical over 7 bases. This CDR3 spans 14 amino acids. V gave up 3 bases and J gave up 6 bases; unmatched junction bases: 8. The germline gives CDR1 LNHNV, CDR2 YYDKDF (reference sequence). In DNA, the CDR3 is TGTGCCACCAGCAGGCGGGGAGGGCCAGCCGAGCAGTACTTC. Its translation is CATSRRGGPAEQYF.

Only a few counts were recorded for this clonotype. The chain employs TRBV24-1 and TRBJ2-2, with 7 bases that match TRBD1. Germline lookup yields CDR1 KGHDR and CDR2 SFDVKD. V dropped 7 bases and J dropped 8; count of bases not matched to a gene: 9. CDR3 length equals 14 residues. Written as DNA, the CDR3 is TGTGCCACCAGCCCCCTCAGGGGGTCGGGGGAGCTGTTTTTT. It translates to CATSPLRGSGELFF.

For this clonotype: At one of its ends the junction is not consistent with the germline gene, which may arise from a read error. This chain connects TRBV29-1 to TRBJ2-7; 10 bases are a match to TRBD1. In germline, CDR1 is SQVTM, CDR2 ANQGSEA. The CDR3 has 14 residues. The CDR3 spells CAWRVGTGAYEQYF. CDR3 nucleotide sequence: TGTGCCTGGAGGGTTGGGACAGGGGCCTACGAGCAGTACTTC.

This clonotype was counted many times. This chain connects TRBV7-9 to TRBJ2-7; TRBD1 or TRBD2 may be the D gene (5 bases each). CDR1 and CDR2 (germline): SEHNR, FQNEAQ (reference sequence). This CDR3 contains 14 residues. Trimming cost V 1 base and J 3 bases, with 10 bases left between them. CDR3 in amino acids: CASSLGGELYEQYF. The CDR3 bases are TGTGCCAGCAGCTTAGGAGGGGAACTCTACGAGCAGTACTTC. The entire variable domain, with the rest obtained from reference TRBV7-9 and TRBJ2-7, is as follows: DTGVSQNPRHKITKRGQNVTFRCDPISEHNRLYWYRQTLGQGPEFLTYFQNEAQLEKSRLLSDRFSAERPKGSFSTLEIQRTEQGDSAMYLCASSLGGELYEQYFGPGTRLTVT.

This CDR3 reads CAWSLGRLNTEAFF. DNA for the CDR3: TGTGCCTGGAGTTTAGGTAGGTTGAACACTGAAGCTTTCTTT. The chain combines TRBV7-9 with TRBJ1-1; the D is unclear. Germline CDR1 reads SEHNR; CDR2 reads FQNEAQ (reference sequence). Trimming pared 11 bases from V and 0 bases from J, leaving 16 bases between. The CDR3 spans 14 residues. Filled out from reference TRBV7-9 and TRBJ1-1, the complete variable domain reads DTGVSQNPRHKITKRGQNVTFRCDPISEHNRLYWYRQTLGQGPEFLTYFQNEAQLEKSRLLSDRFSAERPKGSFSTLEIQRTEQGDSAMYLCAWSLGRLNTEAFFGQGTRLTVV.

This clonotype is a singleton in its sample. The chain links TRBV6-5 to TRBJ2-3; D may correspond to TRBD1 or TRBD2 (5 bases each). Germline V gene sequence: CDR1 MNHEY, CDR2 SVGAGI. Trimming shortened V by 6 bases and J by 11 bases, and 15 bases separated the two germline ends. The CDR3 spans 12 residues. This CDR3 reads CASSDVERGQYF. DNA of the CDR3: TGTGCCAGCAGCGACGTTGAGAGGGGGCAGTATTTT.

The chain uses TRBV29-1 and TRBJ1-2; D not resolved. CDR3 length: 11 residues. Germline CDR1 reads SQVTM; CDR2 reads ANQGSEA. The V end was cut by 6 bases, the J end by 8 bases, with 13 bases between. In DNA form, the CDR3 reads TGCAGCGTGCCGAGTGGAGAGGGCTACACCTTC. This encodes CSVPSGEGYTF.

The V and J genes are TRBV29-1 and TRBJ1-1, with D hard to call. This CDR3 is built from 12 residues. Germline loops: CDR1 SQVTM, CDR2 ANQGSEA. The V gene lost 1 base and the J gene lost 4 bases, with 7 bases spanning the gap. CDR3 amino acids: CSVEGWATEAFF. Written as DNA, the CDR3 is TGCAGCGTTGAAGGTTGGGCCACTGAAGCTTTCTTT. Complete variable domain (other parts from reference TRBV29-1 and TRBJ1-1): SAVISQKPSRDICQRGTSLTIQCQVDSQVTMMFWYRQQPGQSLTLIATANQGSEATYESGFVIDKFPISRPNLTFSTLTVSNMSPEDSSIYLCSVEGWATEAFFGQGTRLTVV.

This clonotype was seen a single time. This chain uses TRBV25-1 with TRBJ1-1; 9 bases line up with TRBD1. Germline values: CDR1 MGHDK, CDR2 SYGVNS. V lost 8 bases, J lost 5 bases, and 6 bases stayed unmatched. This CDR3 is built from 13 residues. As DNA, the CDR3 is TGTGCCAGCGGGGACAGGGTAGGGACTGAAGCTTTCTTT. Amino acids: CASGDRVGTEAFF. Full variable domain (rest looked up from reference TRBV25-1 and TRBJ1-1): EADIYQTPRYLVIGTGKKITLECSQTMGHDKMYWYQQDPGMELHLIHYSYGVNSTEKGDLSSESTVSRIRTEHFPLTLESARPSHTSQYLCASGDRVGTEAFFGQGTRLTVV.

This chain uses TRBV12-3 or TRBV12-4 with TRBJ2-5; a possible D gene is TRBD1 (5 bases). The CDR3 loop spans 13 amino acids. V lost 3 bases and J 5 bases, leaving 10 bases between the germline ends. The CDR3 region is CASSFVGLETQYF. CDR3 DNA sequence: TGTGCCAGCAGTTTCGTGGGGCTGGAGACCCAGTACTTC.

CDR3 coding DNA: TGCAGTGCTAGAGATCAACGGGGACAGGCTAATGAAAAACTGTTTTTT. Amino acids: CSARDQRGQANEKLFF. The chain couples TRBV20-1 to TRBJ1-4, with 8 bases matching TRBD1. Trimming took 0 bases from V and 3 from J; bases not matched to a gene: 6. The CDR3 contains 16 residues. Germline assignment: CDR1 DFQATT and CDR2 SNEGSKA (reference sequence).

The CDR3 region is CASSQQATNEKLFF. The DNA of the CDR3 is TGCGCCAGCAGCCAGCAAGCAACTAATGAAAAACTGTTTTTT. This chain uses TRBV5-1 with TRBJ1-4; D ambiguous. CDR1 and CDR2 (germline): SGHRS, YFSETQ. V lost 4 bases, J lost 0 bases, and 7 bases lay in between. The CDR3 length is 14 residues.

The genes are TRBV7-8 and TRBJ1-5; D perhaps matches TRBD1 (5 bases). The V end was cut by 4 bases, the J end by 2 bases, with 15 bases between. In germline, CDR1 is SGHVS, CDR2 FQNEAQ. The CDR3 runs 16 residues. In DNA, the CDR3 is TGTGCCAGCAGCTCATCAGGGTCGGGTGGCAATCAGCCCCAGCATTTT. Translated: CASSSSGSGGNQPQHF.

This clonotype showed up just a few times. The CDR3 sequence is CASSFVGLSWTLAYF. The DNA of the CDR3 is TGTGCCAGCAGCTTCGTTGGCTTGTCGTGGACGCTGGCGTACTTC. The rearrangement links TRBV7-3 to TRBJ2-7; no firm D call. The CDR3 is made up of 15 amino acids. Trimming pared 3 bases from V and 12 bases from J, leaving 24 bases between. CDR1 and CDR2 (germline): SGHTA, FQGTGA.

The chain employs TRBV20-1 and TRBJ2-5; 8 bases map to TRBD1. Looked up from germline, CDR1 is DFQATT and CDR2 is SNEGSKA (reference sequence). CDR3 length equals 12 residues. Trimming took 5 bases from V and 6 from J; bases not matched to a gene: 5. As DNA, the CDR3 is TGCAGTGCTTCCGACAGGGGAAAGACCCAGTACTTC. Amino acids: CSASDRGKTQYF.

This clonotype has only a few counts. The J gene is TRBJ1-1, the V gene TRBV12-3 or TRBV12-4; 7 nucleotides line up with TRBD1. The CDR3 covers 15 residues. After removal of 5 bases from V and 1 base from J, the junction contained 7 bases not matched to a gene. CDR3 residues: CASSETGSGNTEAFF. In DNA, the CDR3 is TGTGCCAGCAGTGAGACAGGGTCCGGGAACACTGAAGCTTTCTTT.